Presented here are 22 T cell receptor beta chains from one specimen sequenced in a study of blood T cell repertoires in COVID-19. The table came from immunoSEQ multiplex PCR; TCRdb's copy has only in-frame clones and leaves some out. The sample shows over 50,000 clones, over 75% of them seen only once. The sequencing input was peripheral blood. The receptors were gathered from a man in his 60s with acute or convalescent COVID-19.

This clone was detected only once. V is TRBV5-4 and J is TRBJ1-2; no firm D call. Looked up from germline, CDR1 is SGHNT and CDR2 is YYREEE (reference sequence). Deletions cut 1 base from V and 3 bases from J, with 7 bases between. The CDR3 covers 13 residues. CDR3 in DNA: TGTGCCAGCAGCTTGTCGGGAGACTATGGCTACACCTTC. Its translation: CASSLSGDYGYTF.

The V and J genes are TRBV7-2 and TRBJ2-5; 8 bases line up with TRBD2. The germline gives CDR1 SGHTA, CDR2 FQGNSA. The CDR3 consists of 14 residues. Trimming cost V 6 bases and J 2 bases; bases outside gene matches: 5. The CDR3 bases are TGTGCCAGCAGTTCATTAGCGGGGCAAGAGACCCAGTACTTC. Protein sequence: CASSSLAGQETQYF.

The V gene is TRBV2, the J gene TRBJ1-5, with D maybe TRBD1 (5 bases). Germline V lookup: CDR1 SNHLY, CDR2 FYNNEI. The CDR3 covers 14 residues. Trimming shortened V by 4 bases and J by 3 bases, and 10 bases separated the two germline ends. CDR3 sequence (DNA): TGTGCCAGCAGTGCCGACAGCCCCAATCAGCCCCAGCATTTT. Its protein product is CASSADSPNQPQHF. Supplemented by reference TRBV2 and TRBJ1-5, the full variable domain reads EPEVTQTPSHQVTQMGQEVILRCVPISNHLYFYWYRQILGQKVEFLVSFYNNEISEKSEIFDDQFSVERPDGSNFTLKIRSTKLEDSAMYFCASSADSPNQPQHFGDGTRLSIL.

The chain joins TRBV7-8 to TRBJ1-1; TRBD1 is a possible D gene (6 bases). Per the germline V gene, CDR1 is SGHVS and CDR2 is FQNEAQ. Trimming left V 5 bases short and J 1 base short, with 11 bases between. The CDR3 totals 14 residues. The CDR3 protein is CASSVPGQNTEAFF. The DNA for the CDR3 is TGTGCCAGCAGCGTACCGGGACAGAACACTGAAGCTTTCTTT.

This clone has a handful of counts. The gene calls are TRBV19 and TRBJ1-6; D is unresolved. This CDR3 comprises 13 residues. V was trimmed by 5 bases and J by 8 bases, leaving 10 bases between them. Germline values: CDR1 LNHDA, CDR2 SQIVND (reference sequence). CDR3: CASSRVWDSPLHF. The CDR3 nucleotides read TGTGCCAGTAGTCGGGTTTGGGATTCACCCCTCCACTTT. The complete variable domain, with remaining parts taken from reference TRBV19 and TRBJ1-6, reads DGGITQSPKYLFRKEGQNVTLSCEQNLNHDAMYWYRQDPGQGLRLIYYSQIVNDFQKGDIAEGYSVSREKKESFPLTVTSAQKNPTAFYLCASSRVWDSPLHFGNGTRLTVT.

The rearrangement uses TRBV5-5 and TRBJ1-1, with unresolved D. CDR3 length: 15 residues. V shed 3 bases and J shed 1 base, with 13 bases lying between them. The germline V gene has CDR1 SGHKS and CDR2 YYEKEE (reference sequence). The CDR3 sequence: CASSSHGQENTEAFF. Here the CDR3 DNA reads TGTGCCAGCAGCTCCCATGGGCAGGAGAACACTGAAGCTTTCTTT.

V is TRBV6-6 and J is TRBJ1-2; 8 nucleotides agree with TRBD1. Germline V gene lookup returns CDR1 MNHNY and CDR2 SVGAGI (reference sequence). V shed 4 bases, J shed 6 bases, and the junction held 7 bases outside the gene matches. This CDR3 comprises 14 residues. CDR3 DNA: TGTGCCAGCAGTTCACTACAGGGGGAGAATGGCTACACCTTC. It encodes CASSSLQGENGYTF.

The gene calls are TRBV27 and TRBJ2-7; D is ambiguous. Between the trimmed V and J ends, which lost 2 bases and 1 base, there was a span of 6 bases. The CDR3 covers 13 residues. Germline loops: CDR1 MNHEY, CDR2 SMNVEV (reference sequence). The CDR3 protein is CASSLDSSYEQYF. CDR3 DNA sequence: TGTGCCAGCAGTTTAGACTCTTCCTACGAGCAGTACTTC.

The chain has TRBV5-6 and TRBJ2-5, with 12 bases that match TRBD2. Trimming removed 4 bases from V and 1 base from J; junction bases left unmatched: 14. Looked up from germline, CDR1 is SGHDT and CDR2 is YYEEEE. The CDR3 spans 19 residues. The CDR3 sequence: CASSRGLAGPHPSQETQYF. CDR3 bases: TGTGCCAGCAGCCGAGGACTAGCGGGGCCACACCCGAGCCAAGAGACCCAGTACTTC.

This chain links TRBV6-5 with TRBJ1-4; TRBD1 matches 8 bases. Germline-derived CDR1 and CDR2 are MNHEY and SVGAGI. Trimming took 0 bases from V and 6 from J; bases not matched to a gene: 6. There are 16 residues in the CDR3. The CDR3: CASSYSYGQGDEKLFF. The CDR3 region has the DNA TGTGCCAGCAGTTACTCGTATGGACAGGGCGATGAAAAACTGTTTTTT.

The chain employs TRBV7-2 and TRBJ1-5; D uncertain. Germline values: CDR1 SGHTA, CDR2 FQGNSA. V shed 3 bases and J shed 11 bases, with 23 bases lying between them. CDR3 size: 16 residues. The CDR3 reads CASSFLGQLGSGTQHF. The CDR3, as DNA: TGTGCCAGCAGCTTCCTAGGGCAGTTAGGTAGCGGGACCCAGCATTTT.

The V and J genes are TRBV6-5 and TRBJ2-7; D possibly corresponds to TRBD2 (5 bases). The CDR3 is made up of 15 amino acids. CDR1 and CDR2 from the germline V gene are MNHEY and SVGAGI. Trimming stripped 6 bases from V and 0 bases from J, with 15 bases between. CDR3 nucleotides: TGTGCCAGCAGAGGCCTCGGACTTAGCTCCTACGAGCAGTACTTC. Residues: CASRGLGLSSYEQYF.

About this clone: Relative to the germline gene, one junction end is altered; a read error may explain this. Within the sample, other DNA sequences also encode this same CDR3. The chain has TRBV7-8 and TRBJ1-1, with TRBD1 matching over 8 bases. The CDR3 has 19 amino acids. Germline V lookup: CDR1 SGHVS, CDR2 FQNEAQ. CDR3 residues: CASSLVMRGGTGANTEAFF. CDR3 nucleotides: TGTGCCAGCAGTTTAGTTATGCGGGGGGGGACAGGAGCGAACACTGAAGCTTTCTTT.

The V call is TRBV15, the J call TRBJ1-3; 9 bases align to TRBD1. This CDR3 comprises 16 residues. The ends lost 8 bases at V and 0 bases at J; junction bases unmatched: 8. The germline V gene encodes CDR1 LNHNV and CDR2 YYDKDF (reference sequence). CDR3 loop: CATRYRGPLSGNTIYF. DNA for the CDR3: TGTGCCACCCGATACAGGGGGCCTCTCTCTGGAAACACCATATATTTT.

Only one count was recorded for this clone. This chain joins TRBV18 and TRBJ1-2; D is unclear. V dropped 0 bases and J dropped 4 bases, with 12 bases sitting between them. From germline, CDR1 is KGHSH and CDR2 LQKENI. This CDR3 is 15 amino acids long. The DNA of the CDR3 is TGTGCCAGCTCACCACCGAACAGTAAGAGCTATGGCTACACCTTC. Its protein is CASSPPNSKSYGYTF. Looking up the rest from reference TRBV18 and TRBJ1-2 gives the full variable domain: NAGVMQNPRHLVRRRGQEARLRCSPMKGHSHVYWYRQLPEEGLKFMVYLQKENIIDESGMPKERFSAEFPKEGPSILRIQQVVRGDSAAYFCASSPPNSKSYGYTFGSGTRLTVV.

Here the CDR3 reads CSASRQGTQYF. In DNA form, the CDR3 reads TGCAGTGCTAGTCGACAGGGTACGCAGTATTTT. This chain joins TRBV20-1 and TRBJ2-3, with 7 positions matching TRBD1. Germline trimming cut 3 bases from V and 8 bases from J; bases unmatched to any gene: 2. CDR3 length: 11 amino acids. CDR1 is DFQATT and CDR2 is SNEGSKA in the germline V gene (reference sequence).

V usage is TRBV5-1 and J usage is TRBJ2-7; possible D gene TRBD2, 6 bases. This CDR3 contains 13 residues. The germline CDR1 and CDR2 sequences are SGHRS and YFSETQ. V was cut by 4 bases and J by 5 bases, with 13 bases left in between. The CDR3 region has the DNA TGCGCCAGCAGCAGTAGGGGACTCCACGAGCAGTACTTC. It is translated as CASSSRGLHEQYF.

The chain employs TRBV30 and TRBJ2-7, with D perhaps matching TRBD2 (6 bases). V was clipped by 2 bases and J by 1 base, with 12 bases between them. The CDR3 has 14 amino acids. Germline CDR1 reads GTSNPN; CDR2 reads SVGIG (reference sequence). The CDR3: CAWSSGVISYEQYF. In DNA, the CDR3 is TGTGCCTGGAGTTCGGGGGTAATATCCTACGAGCAGTACTTC.

The rearrangement joins TRBV18 to TRBJ1-5, with TRBD1 as a possible D gene (6 bases). This CDR3 contains 18 residues. Trimming pared 3 bases from V and 0 bases from J, leaving 18 bases between. CDR1 and CDR2 from the germline V gene are KGHSH and LQKENI. The CDR3 loop is CASSPRDMEYGSNQPQHF. The CDR3 nucleotides are TGTGCCAGCTCACCCCGGGACATGGAGTATGGTAGCAATCAGCCCCAGCATTTT. The entire variable domain, with the rest obtained from reference TRBV18 and TRBJ1-5, is as follows: NAGVMQNPRHLVRRRGQEARLRCSPMKGHSHVYWYRQLPEEGLKFMVYLQKENIIDESGMPKERFSAEFPKEGPSILRIQQVVRGDSAAYFCASSPRDMEYGSNQPQHFGDGTRLSIL.

The chain uses TRBV28 and TRBJ1-5; tentative D call: TRBD1 (6 bases). V lost 6 bases, J lost 6 bases, and 15 bases lay in between. From germline, CDR1 is MDHEN and CDR2 SYDVKM. This CDR3 region has 14 residues. The DNA for the CDR3 is TGTGCCAGCAGCGAGGGGGGGGGACGTCAGCCCCAGCATTTT. Translating it yields CASSEGGGRQPQHF.

The chain recombines TRBV5-1 with TRBJ1-5, with 7 positions matching TRBD1. Germline-derived CDR1 and CDR2 are SGHRS and YFSETQ. This CDR3 comprises 15 residues. The junction had 9 bases not matched to a gene; V was cut back by 5 bases and J by 4 bases. The CDR3 protein is CASRPGDSLNQPQHF. The CDR3 DNA reads TGCGCCAGCAGACCCGGGGACAGCCTGAATCAGCCCCAGCATTTT.

J is TRBJ1-1 and V is TRBV9, with 11 bases identical to TRBD1. The V gene's germline CDR1 is SGDLS and CDR2 YYNGEE. This CDR3 region has 13 residues. The trim removed 7 bases at V and 5 bases at J, leaving 4 bases unmatched. The CDR3 DNA is TGTGCCAGCGGGGGACAGGGGGAAACTGAAGCTTTCTTT. Translation gives CASGGQGETEAFF.